This T cell receptor (beta chain) was retrieved from a study of cytomegalovirus exposure and HLA in healthy donors. The study, taken as a whole, reports: On later analysis, the bulk of CMV-associated TCR beta chains appeared to be HLA-restricted. It was taken for granted in presence/absence analyses that sequencing depth across donors was roughly uniform.

Vbeta (60) and Jbeta (13) primers were used in the PCR. Original analysis: Later reanalysis found about 80 million unique TCR beta chains, around 11 million of them shared. Clones were sequenced by immunoSEQ multiplex PCR, and TCRdb holds only the in-frame ones, with some missing. That table furnishes V, J and clone size, whereas the DNA furnished D and trimming. In the table there are about 110,000 clones, over 55% of which are singletons. On this clone: What it recognizes is unknown.

The CDR3 runs 14 residues. The V end lost 6 bases, the J end lost 0 bases, and 10 bases lay between the germline ends. From germline, CDR1 is LNHDA and CDR2 SQIVND (reference sequence). This receptor was taken from a female donor in good health and CMV-seronegative. Sample: PBMCs. The chain recombines TRBV19 with TRBJ2-3; perhaps TRBD1 as D (5 bases). CDR3 region: CASSSQVSTDTQYF. CDR3 coding DNA: TGTGCCAGTAGCTCACAGGTCAGCACAGATACGCAGTATTTT.